The clone carrying this T cell receptor (beta chain) occurred once. The antigen is unknown. This entry is derived from a study of cytomegalovirus exposure and HLA in healthy donors. The PCR made use of 60 Vbeta and 13 Jbeta primers. Only in-frame clones appear in the TCRdb table, and some are missing; sequencing was by immunoSEQ multiplex PCR. The sample has tens of thousands of clones, 75% to 80% seen once; the top ten hold over 2.5%. This CDR3 region has 18 residues. The germline CDR1 and CDR2 sequences are LNHNV and YYDKDF (reference sequence). Study outcomes and limitations: The authors listed 164 TCR beta chains as cytomegalovirus-associated. Earlier analysis found most TCR beta V segments productive about 87% or about 30% of the time.

Sequencing was done on a sample of PBMCs. The receptor's source is a man between 18 and 29 years old in good health and CMV-seronegative. This chain joins TRBV15 and TRBJ2-5, with 9 nucleotides matching TRBD1. The closer fit of TRBJ2-7 to the DNA end suggests the J call may be wrong. The CDR3 DNA follows: TGTGCCACCAGCAGAGAGGGATGGGACAGGGTAGCAACCTACGAGCAGTACTTC. Translating it yields CATSREGWDRVATYEQYF.